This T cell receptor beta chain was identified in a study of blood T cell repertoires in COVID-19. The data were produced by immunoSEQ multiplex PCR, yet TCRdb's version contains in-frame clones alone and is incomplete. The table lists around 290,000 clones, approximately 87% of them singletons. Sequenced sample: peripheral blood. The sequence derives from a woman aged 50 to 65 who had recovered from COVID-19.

The CDR3 DNA reads TGCGCCAGCAGTGTAGGGTCGCAGGGGATCGGTGAAGCTTTCTTT. Translated: CASSVGSQGIGEAFF. The chain employs TRBV10-2 and TRBJ1-1, with D possibly TRBD1 on 6 matching bases. The CDR3 is made up of 15 amino acids. V was pared by 4 bases and J by 7 bases, with 19 bases between. Looked up from germline, CDR1 is WSHSY and CDR2 is SAAADI.